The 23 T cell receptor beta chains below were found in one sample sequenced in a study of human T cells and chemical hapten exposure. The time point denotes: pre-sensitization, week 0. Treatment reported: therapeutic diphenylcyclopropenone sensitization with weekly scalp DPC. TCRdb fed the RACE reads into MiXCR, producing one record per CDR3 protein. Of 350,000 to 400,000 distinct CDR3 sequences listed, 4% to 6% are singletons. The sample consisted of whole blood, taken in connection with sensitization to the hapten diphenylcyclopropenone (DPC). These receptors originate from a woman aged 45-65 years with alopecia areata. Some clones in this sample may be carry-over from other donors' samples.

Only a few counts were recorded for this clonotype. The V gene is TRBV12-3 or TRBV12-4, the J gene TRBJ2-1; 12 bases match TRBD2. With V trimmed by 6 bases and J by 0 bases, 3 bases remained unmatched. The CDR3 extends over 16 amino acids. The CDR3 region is CASRLAGGNSYNEQFF. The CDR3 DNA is TGTGCCAGCAGACTAGCGGGGGGCAACTCCTACAATGAGCAGTTCTTC.

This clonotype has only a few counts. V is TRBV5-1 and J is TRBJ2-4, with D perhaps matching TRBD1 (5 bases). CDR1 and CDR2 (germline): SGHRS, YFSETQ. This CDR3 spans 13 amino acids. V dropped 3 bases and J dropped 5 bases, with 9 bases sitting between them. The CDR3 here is CASSSTEQNIQYF. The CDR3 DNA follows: TGCGCCAGCAGCTCGACAGAGCAAAACATTCAGTACTTC.

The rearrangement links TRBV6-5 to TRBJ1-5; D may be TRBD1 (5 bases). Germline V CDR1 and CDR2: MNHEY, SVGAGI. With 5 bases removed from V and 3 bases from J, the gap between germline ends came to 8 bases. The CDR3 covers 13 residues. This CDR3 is CASSRQYNQPQHF. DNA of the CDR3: TGTGCCAGCAGTAGACAGTACAATCAGCCCCAGCATTTT.

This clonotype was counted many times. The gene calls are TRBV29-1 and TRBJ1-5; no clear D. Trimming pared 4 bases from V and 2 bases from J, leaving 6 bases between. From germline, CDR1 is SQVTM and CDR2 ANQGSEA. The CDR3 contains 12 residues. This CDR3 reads CSVVAGNQPQHF. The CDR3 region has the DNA TGCAGCGTTGTGGCAGGCAATCAGCCCCAGCATTTT.

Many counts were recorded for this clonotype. CDR3 loop: CASSYLTGELFF. The DNA of the CDR3 is TGTGCCAGCAGTTACTTGACCGGGGAGCTGTTTTTT. The rearrangement links TRBV6-5 to TRBJ2-2; D gene ambiguous. From germline, CDR1 is MNHEY and CDR2 SVGAGI. V gave up 1 base and J gave up 5 bases, with 2 bases separating them. The CDR3 has 12 amino acids.

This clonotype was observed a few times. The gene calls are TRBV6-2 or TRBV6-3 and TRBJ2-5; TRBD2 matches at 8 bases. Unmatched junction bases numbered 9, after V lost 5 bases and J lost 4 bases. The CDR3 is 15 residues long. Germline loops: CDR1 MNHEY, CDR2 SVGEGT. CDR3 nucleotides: TGTGCCAGCAGTCCGTATAGCGGGATACGAGAGACCCAGTACTTC. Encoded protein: CASSPYSGIRETQYF.

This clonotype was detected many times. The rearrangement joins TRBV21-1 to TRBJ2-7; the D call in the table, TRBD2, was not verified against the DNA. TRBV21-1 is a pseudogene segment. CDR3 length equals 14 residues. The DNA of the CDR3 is TGTGCCTTACAACCGCGGGACTCCGGTCACGAGCAGTACTTC. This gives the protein CALQPRDSGHEQYF.

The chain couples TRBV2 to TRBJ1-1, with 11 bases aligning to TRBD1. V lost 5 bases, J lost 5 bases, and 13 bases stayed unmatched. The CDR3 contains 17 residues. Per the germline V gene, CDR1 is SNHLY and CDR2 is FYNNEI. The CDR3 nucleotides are TGTGCCAGCAGTCGGGACAGGGGGTCTAACTCGGGGACTGAAGCTTTCTTT. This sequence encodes CASSRDRGSNSGTEAFF.

CDR3 amino acids: CASSYLGGGTSYGYTF. In DNA, the CDR3 is TGTGCCAGCAGTTACTTGGGCGGGGGCACGAGCTATGGCTACACCTTC. This sequence joins TRBV6-5 and TRBJ1-2, with D perhaps matching TRBD1 (6 bases). The germline V gene encodes CDR1 MNHEY and CDR2 SVGAGI. This CDR3 has 16 residues. Trimming took off 1 base at V and 4 bases at J, with 16 bases between the two ends.

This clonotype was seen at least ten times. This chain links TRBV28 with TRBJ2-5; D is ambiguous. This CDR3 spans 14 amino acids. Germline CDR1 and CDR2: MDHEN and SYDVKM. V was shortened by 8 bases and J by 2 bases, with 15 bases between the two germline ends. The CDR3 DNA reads TGTGCCAGCCGGTCCCGTGACGGGCAAGAGACCCAGTACTTC. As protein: CASRSRDGQETQYF.

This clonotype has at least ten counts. The CDR3 protein is CASSATIAGALYEQYF. CDR3 sequence (DNA): TGTGCCAGCAGCGCCACTATAGCGGGGGCCCTCTACGAGCAGTACTTC. This sequence joins TRBV2 and TRBJ2-7; TRBD2 matches 9 bases. Germline CDR1 reads SNHLY; CDR2 reads FYNNEI. The length of the CDR3 is 16 residues. With 6 bases clipped from V and 3 bases from J, the junction kept 12 bases outside the gene matches. Full variable domain (rest looked up from reference TRBV2 and TRBJ2-7): EPEVTQTPSHQVTQMGQEVILRCVPISNHLYFYWYRQILGQKVEFLVSFYNNEISEKSEIFDDQFSVERPDGSNFTLKIRSTKLEDSAMYFCASSATIAGALYEQYFGPGTRLTVT.

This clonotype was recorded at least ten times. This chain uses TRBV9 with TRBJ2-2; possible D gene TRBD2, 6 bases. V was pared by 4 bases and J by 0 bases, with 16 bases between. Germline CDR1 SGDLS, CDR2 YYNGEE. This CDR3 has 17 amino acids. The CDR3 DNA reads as TGTGCCAGCAGCCTAAGGCGGGACGCCCCGAACACCGGGGAGCTGTTTTTT. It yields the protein CASSLRRDAPNTGELFF.

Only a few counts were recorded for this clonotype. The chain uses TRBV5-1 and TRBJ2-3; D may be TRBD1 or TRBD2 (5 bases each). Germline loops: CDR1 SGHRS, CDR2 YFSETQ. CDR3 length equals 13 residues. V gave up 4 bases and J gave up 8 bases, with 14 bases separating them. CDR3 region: CASSPGPTGTQYF. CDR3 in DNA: TGCGCCAGCAGCCCGGGGCCTACCGGTACGCAGTATTTT.

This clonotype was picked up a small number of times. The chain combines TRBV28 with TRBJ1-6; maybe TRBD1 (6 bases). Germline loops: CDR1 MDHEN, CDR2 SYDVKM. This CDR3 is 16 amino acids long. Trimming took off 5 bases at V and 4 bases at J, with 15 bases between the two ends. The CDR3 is CASSPGTNWYNSPLHF. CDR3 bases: TGTGCCAGCAGTCCGGGGACAAATTGGTATAATTCACCCCTCCACTTT.

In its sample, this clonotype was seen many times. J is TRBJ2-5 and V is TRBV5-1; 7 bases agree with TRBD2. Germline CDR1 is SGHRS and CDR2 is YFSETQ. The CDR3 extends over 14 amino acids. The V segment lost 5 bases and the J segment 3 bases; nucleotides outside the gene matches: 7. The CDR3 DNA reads TGCGCCAGCAGGAGCTTGGCGGGGGAAGAGACCCAGTACTTC. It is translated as CASRSLAGEETQYF.

CDR3 protein: CASSYPDQPNTGELFF. DNA for the CDR3: TGTGCCAGCAGTTACCCGGACCAACCGAACACCGGGGAGCTGTTTTTT. This chain uses TRBV6-2 or TRBV6-3 with TRBJ2-2; no firm D call. Germline V gene data show CDR1 as MNHEY and CDR2 as SVGEGT. Trimming took off 2 bases at V and 0 bases at J, with 10 bases between the two ends. CDR3 size: 16 residues.

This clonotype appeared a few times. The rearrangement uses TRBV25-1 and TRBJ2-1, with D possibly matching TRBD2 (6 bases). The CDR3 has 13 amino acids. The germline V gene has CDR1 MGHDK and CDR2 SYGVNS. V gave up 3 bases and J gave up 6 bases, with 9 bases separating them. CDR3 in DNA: TGTGCCAGCAGTGATGGGGGGTCCAATGAGCAGTTCTTC. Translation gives CASSDGGSNEQFF.

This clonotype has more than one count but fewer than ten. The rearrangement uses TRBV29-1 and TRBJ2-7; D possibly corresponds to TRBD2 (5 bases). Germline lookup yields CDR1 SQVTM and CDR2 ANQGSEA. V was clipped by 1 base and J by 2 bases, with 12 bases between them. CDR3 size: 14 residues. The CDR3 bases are TGCAGCGTTGAAGTCCGCGACGGGACCTACGAGCAGTACTTC. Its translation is CSVEVRDGTYEQYF.

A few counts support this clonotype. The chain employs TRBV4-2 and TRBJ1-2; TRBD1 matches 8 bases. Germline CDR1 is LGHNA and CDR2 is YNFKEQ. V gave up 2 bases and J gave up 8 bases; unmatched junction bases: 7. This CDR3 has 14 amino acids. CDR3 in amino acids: CASSQPDREAGYTF. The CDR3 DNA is TGTGCCAGCAGCCAACCGGACAGGGAGGCAGGCTACACCTTC.

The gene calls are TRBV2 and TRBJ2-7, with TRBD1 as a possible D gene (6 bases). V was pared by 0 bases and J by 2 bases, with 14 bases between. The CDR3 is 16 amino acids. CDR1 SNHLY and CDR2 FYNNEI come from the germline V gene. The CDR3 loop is CASSEAGAGVTYEQYF. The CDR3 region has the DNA TGTGCCAGCAGTGAAGCAGGGGCAGGGGTCACCTACGAGCAGTACTTC.

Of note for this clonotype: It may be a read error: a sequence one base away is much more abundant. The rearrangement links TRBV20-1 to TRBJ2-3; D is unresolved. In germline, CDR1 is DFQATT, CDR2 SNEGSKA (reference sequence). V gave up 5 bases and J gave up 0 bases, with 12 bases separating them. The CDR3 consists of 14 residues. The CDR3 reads CSALYVGSTDTQYF. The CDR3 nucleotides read TGCAGTGCTCTATATGTGGGGAGCACAGATACGCAGTATTTT.

CDR3 sequence (DNA): TGTGCCAGCAGCCGTGGAGGAGTAGCCAAAAACATTCAGTACTTC. It translates to CASSRGGVAKNIQYF. The chain links TRBV6-5 to TRBJ2-4, with D perhaps matching TRBD2 (5 bases). Trimming shortened V by 6 bases and J by 0 bases, and 12 bases separated the two germline ends. CDR3 size: 15 residues. The V gene's germline CDR1 is MNHEY and CDR2 SVGAGI.

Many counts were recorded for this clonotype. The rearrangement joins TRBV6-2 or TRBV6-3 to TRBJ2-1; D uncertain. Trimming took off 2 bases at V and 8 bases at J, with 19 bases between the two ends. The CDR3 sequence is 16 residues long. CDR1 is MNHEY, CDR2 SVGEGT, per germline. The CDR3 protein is CASSYPLVVGVDEQFF. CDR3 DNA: TGTGCCAGCAGTTACCCTCTCGTAGTTGGGGTCGATGAGCAGTTCTTC.